This T cell receptor (beta chain) appears in the sequencing data of a study of post-analysis software for immune sequencing data. This clonotype was found a few times. What it binds is unknown. Whole-study findings and limits: Roughly 5 TRBV segments (TRBV5-6, TRBV5-1 and TRBV20-1 among them) occurred more frequently in patients than in controls.

Researchers reported that TCR beta cDNA libraries carried unique molecular identifiers. There were about 0.85 to 10 million T cells, and roughly 0.5 million cDNA molecules came from them. TCRdb re-analysed the PCR reads in MiXCR, keeping a single row per CDR3 protein. This table has 350,000 to 500,000 distinct CDR3 sequences, approximately 39% appearing once. The CDR3 loop spans 17 amino acids. CDR1 and CDR2 (germline): DFQATT, SNEGSKA (reference sequence). J gave up 1 base and V 4 bases, and 11 bases lay outside the gene matches. This sequence was found in a girl aged 2-10 years with multiple sclerosis. This chain links TRBV20-1 with TRBJ2-3; TRBD2 agrees at 10 bases. Source material: blood. CDR3 sequence reads: CSANELAGTSGTDTQYF. The CDR3 region has the DNA TGCAGTGCTAACGAACTCGCCGGGACTAGCGGCACAGATACGCAGTATTTT.